The 4 T cell receptor beta chains listed next were all sequenced from one sample in a study of T cells expressing NK-cell markers. Following a re-call of the 5' RACE reads, TCRdb has one entry per CDR3 protein and lacks DNA. This table lists under 600,000 distinct CDR3 sequences. Sequenced material: blood T cells: a sorted CD56 or NKG2C T cell subset, CD4+ or CD8+ T cells, or bulk PBMC T cells (not recorded which). The receptors here all came from a woman between 45 and 60 years old in good health.

This chain links TRBV5-1 with TRBJ1-1; no DNA is available, so the TRBD1 call from TCRdb remains unchecked. Per the germline V gene, CDR1 is SGHRS and CDR2 is YFSETQ. The CDR3 is made up of 15 amino acids. The CDR3 protein is CASATRGSLNTEAFF.

The chain combines TRBV24-1 with TRBJ2-3; absent DNA, TCRdb's TRBD1 call cannot be checked. The CDR3 extends over 15 amino acids. Germline V lookup: CDR1 KGHDR, CDR2 SFDVKD. CDR3 in amino acids: CAASDGDRSTDTQYF.

V usage is TRBV9 and J usage is TRBJ2-3; TCRdb lists TRBD2, though no DNA is available to test this call. CDR1 and CDR2 from the germline V gene are SGDLS and YYNGEE. The CDR3 is 14 residues long. The chain's CDR3 is CASTAGLAVDTQYF. Based on the CDR3 plus reference TRBV9 and TRBJ2-3, the full variable domain is DSGVTQTPKHLITATGQRVTLRCSPRSGDLSVYWYQQSLDQGLQFLIQYYNGEERAKGNILERFSAQQFPDLHSELNLSSLELGDSALYFCASTAGLAVDTQYFGPGTRLTVL.

The J gene is TRBJ2-5, the V gene TRBV3-1. CDR3 length: 16 amino acids. Germline lookup yields CDR1 LGHDT and CDR2 YNNKEL (reference sequence). Here the CDR3 reads CASSRAPTGIQETQYF.